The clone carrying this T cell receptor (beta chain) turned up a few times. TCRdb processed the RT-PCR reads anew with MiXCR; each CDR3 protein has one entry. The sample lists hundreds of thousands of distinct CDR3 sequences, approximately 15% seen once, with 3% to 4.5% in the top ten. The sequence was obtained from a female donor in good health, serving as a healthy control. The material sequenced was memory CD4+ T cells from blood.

CDR3 sequence (DNA): TGTGCCAGCAGCTTAGCAGGTAGCCCCGGGAGGACTGAAGCTTTCTTT. Its translation: CASSLAGSPGRTEAFF. The gene calls are TRBV7-2 and TRBJ1-1; no clear D. The CDR3 sequence is 16 residues long. The ends were cut back, 0 bases at V and 5 bases at J, with 16 bases in the middle. Germline lookup yields CDR1 SGHTA and CDR2 FQGNSA.